This entry is about one T cell receptor beta chain. It has no known antigen specificity. No quality values exist for individual bases; no much larger clone is one base distant. Trimming costs V 2 bases and J 0 bases, and their ends lie 17 bases apart. The germline V gene encodes CDR1 MNHEY and CDR2 SVGEGT. The CDR3 covers 18 residues, taking in both the cysteine and the phenylalanine. Only the CDR3 portion is preserved as DNA: 54 bases, with reading frame beginning at the first base. Interpreted using the paper, the treatment or condition label stands for: in vitro stimulation with specific CMV peptide epitopes to enrich CMV-specific T cells. Sequencing took place on an Illumina HiSeq 1500. The public reads were reprocessed in TCRdb via fastp at Q25 and MiXCR, keeping in-frame beta chains. Rows are combined by CDR3 protein, so each entry shows the most common genes and DNA. The sample data list some 940,000 distinct CDR3 sequences, and about a third of these were observed just once. Over 11% of the sample is in the top ten clones.

The record originates from a study of T cell repertoires in cytomegalovirus infection (dated by TCRdb to the late 2010s). The study in broad terms: Peptide stimulations targeted recently identified HLA-C-restricted CMV epitopes, whose presentation resists viral immunomodulation, together with well-studied HLA-B-restricted epitopes. Donor HLA type was relevant to the analysis, because carriage of CMV infection together with the matching HLA type was indicated by public TCR beta signatures.

General study outcomes and caveats: Carriers of CMV infection plus the relevant HLA type were discriminated by the cumulative frequency of public TCR beta family members in the study cohort and in an independent roughly 400-donor cohort. The ex vivo response was dominated by HLA-C-restricted CMV-specific TCR beta clonotypes, which also provided the single most frequent clonotype in two of eight donors.

This receptor was taken from a human donor in good health (CMV status not recorded). Some clones in this sample may be carry-over from other donors' samples. The sequencing here drew on cultured CD8+ T cells from PBMCs, taken from culture after CMV antigen stimulation. The sequence is built from TRBV6-2 or TRBV6-3 and TRBJ1-5; the D segment cannot be called with confidence. The DNA sequence is given as TGTGCCAGCAGTTACGACCAAACAGCCTACTATAGCAATCAGCCCCAGCATTTT. This translates into CASSYDQTAYYSNQPQHF.